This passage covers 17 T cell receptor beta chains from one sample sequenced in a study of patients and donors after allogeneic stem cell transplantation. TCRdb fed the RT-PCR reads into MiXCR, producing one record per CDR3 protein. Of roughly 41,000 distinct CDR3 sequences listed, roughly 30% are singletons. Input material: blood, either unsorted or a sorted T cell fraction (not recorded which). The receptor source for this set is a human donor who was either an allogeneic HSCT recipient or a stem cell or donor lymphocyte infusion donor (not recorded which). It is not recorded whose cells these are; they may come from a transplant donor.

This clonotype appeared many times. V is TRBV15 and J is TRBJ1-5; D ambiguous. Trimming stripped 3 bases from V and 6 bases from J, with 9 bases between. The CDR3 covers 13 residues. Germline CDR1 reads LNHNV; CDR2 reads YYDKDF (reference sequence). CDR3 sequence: CATSREGRQPQHF. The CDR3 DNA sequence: TGTGCCACCAGCAGGGAAGGACGTCAGCCCCAGCATTTT.

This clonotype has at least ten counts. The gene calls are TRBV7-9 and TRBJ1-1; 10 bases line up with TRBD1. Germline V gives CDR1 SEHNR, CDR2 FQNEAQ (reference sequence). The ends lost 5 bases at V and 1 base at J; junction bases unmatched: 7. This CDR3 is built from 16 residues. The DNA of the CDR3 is TGTGCCAGCAGCCTCGGGACAGGGGCACCGAACACTGAAGCTTTCTTT. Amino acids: CASSLGTGAPNTEAFF.

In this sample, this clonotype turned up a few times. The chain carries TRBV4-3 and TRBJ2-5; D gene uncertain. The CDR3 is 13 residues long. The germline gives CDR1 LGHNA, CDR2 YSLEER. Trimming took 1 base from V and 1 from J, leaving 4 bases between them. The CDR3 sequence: CASSQALQETQYF. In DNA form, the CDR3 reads TGCGCCAGCAGCCAAGCCCTCCAAGAGACCCAGTACTTC.

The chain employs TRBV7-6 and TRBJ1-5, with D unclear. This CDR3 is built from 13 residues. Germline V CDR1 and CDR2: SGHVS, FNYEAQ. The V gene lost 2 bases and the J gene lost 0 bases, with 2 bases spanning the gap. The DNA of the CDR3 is TGTGCCAGCAGCTTATTTAGCAATCAGCCCCAGCATTTT. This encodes CASSLFSNQPQHF.

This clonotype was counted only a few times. This CDR3 is CASNHDVEAQYF. The CDR3 nucleotides read TGTGCCAGCAACCACGACGTAGAGGCTCAGTACTTC. The chain employs TRBV25-1 and TRBJ2-7; no reliable D call. Trimming took off 7 bases at V and 10 bases at J, with 17 bases between the two ends. CDR3 length equals 12 residues. From germline, CDR1 is MGHDK and CDR2 SYGVNS.

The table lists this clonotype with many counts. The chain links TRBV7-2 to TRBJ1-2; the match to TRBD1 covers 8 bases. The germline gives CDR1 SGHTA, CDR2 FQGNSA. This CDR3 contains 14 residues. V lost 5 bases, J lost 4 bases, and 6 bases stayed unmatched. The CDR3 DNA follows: TGTGCCAGCAGCCTAGGACAGGGAACCTATGGCTACACCTTC. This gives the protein CASSLGQGTYGYTF.

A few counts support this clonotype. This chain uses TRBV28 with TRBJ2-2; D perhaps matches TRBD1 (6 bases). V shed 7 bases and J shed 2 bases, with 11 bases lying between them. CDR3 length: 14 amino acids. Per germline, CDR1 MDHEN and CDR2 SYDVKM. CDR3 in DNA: TGTGCCAGCAATTCCAGGGGAAACACCGGGGAGCTGTTTTTT. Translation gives CASNSRGNTGELFF.

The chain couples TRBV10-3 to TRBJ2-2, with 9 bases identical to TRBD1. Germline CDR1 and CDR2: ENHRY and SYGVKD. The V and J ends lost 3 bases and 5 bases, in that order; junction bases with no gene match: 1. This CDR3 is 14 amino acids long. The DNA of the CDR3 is TGTGCCATCAGTGAACAGGGGGCTACCGGGGAGCTGTTTTTT. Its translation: CAISEQGATGELFF.

The CDR3 is CASSLAGTGLTDTQYF. CDR3 DNA: TGCGCCAGCAGCTTGGCCGGGACAGGGCTCACAGATACGCAGTATTTT. The chain uses TRBV5-1 and TRBJ2-3; 9 bases map to TRBD1. V was clipped by 0 bases and J by 2 bases; unmatched bases: 4. This CDR3 comprises 16 residues. The germline CDR1 and CDR2 sequences are SGHRS and YFSETQ. Based on the CDR3 plus reference TRBV5-1 and TRBJ2-3, the full variable domain is KAGVTQTPRYLIKTRGQQVTLSCSPISGHRSVSWYQQTPGQGLQFLFEYFSETQRNKGNFPGRFSGRQFSNSRSEMNVSTLELGDSALYLCASSLAGTGLTDTQYFGPGTRLTVL.

CDR3 bases: TGTGCCAGCAGTTCAAGGCGTGGCGAGCAGTATTTT. Translation: CASSSRRGEQYF. The rearrangement links TRBV6-5 to TRBJ2-3; D gene uncertain. V shed 4 bases and J shed 11 bases, with 13 bases lying between them. Germline CDR1 is MNHEY and CDR2 is SVGAGI. The CDR3 spans 12 residues.

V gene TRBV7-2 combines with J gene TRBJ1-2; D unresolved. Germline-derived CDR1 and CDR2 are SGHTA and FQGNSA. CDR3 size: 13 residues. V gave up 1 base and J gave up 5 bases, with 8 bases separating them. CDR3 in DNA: TGTGCCAGCAGCTTAGATAGAGGGTATGGCTACACCTTC. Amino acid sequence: CASSLDRGYGYTF.

This chain's CDR3 is CASSLPAAGAGKNIQYF. CDR3 coding DNA: TGTGCCAGCAGTTTACCCGCCGCCGGGGCAGGTAAAAACATTCAGTACTTC. This rearrangement joins TRBV28 to TRBJ2-4; either TRBD1 or TRBD2 may fit D (5 bases each). Germline CDR1 is MDHEN and CDR2 is SYDVKM. The V end was cut by 2 bases, the J end by 4 bases, with 18 bases between. This CDR3 region has 17 residues.

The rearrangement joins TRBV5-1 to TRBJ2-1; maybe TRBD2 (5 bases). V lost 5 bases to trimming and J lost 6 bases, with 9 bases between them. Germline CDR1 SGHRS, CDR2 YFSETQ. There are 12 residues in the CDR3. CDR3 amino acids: CASSSVGNEQFF. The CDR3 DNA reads TGCGCCAGCAGTAGCGTCGGCAATGAGCAGTTCTTC. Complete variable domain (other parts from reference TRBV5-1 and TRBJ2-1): KAGVTQTPRYLIKTRGQQVTLSCSPISGHRSVSWYQQTPGQGLQFLFEYFSETQRNKGNFPGRFSGRQFSNSRSEMNVSTLELGDSALYLCASSSVGNEQFFGPGTRLTVL.

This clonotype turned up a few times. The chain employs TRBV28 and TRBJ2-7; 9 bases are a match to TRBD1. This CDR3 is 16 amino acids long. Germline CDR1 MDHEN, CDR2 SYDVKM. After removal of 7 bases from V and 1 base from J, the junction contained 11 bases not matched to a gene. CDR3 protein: CASMGQGLGFSYEQYF. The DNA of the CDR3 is TGTGCCAGCATGGGACAGGGTTTAGGGTTTTCCTACGAGCAGTACTTC.

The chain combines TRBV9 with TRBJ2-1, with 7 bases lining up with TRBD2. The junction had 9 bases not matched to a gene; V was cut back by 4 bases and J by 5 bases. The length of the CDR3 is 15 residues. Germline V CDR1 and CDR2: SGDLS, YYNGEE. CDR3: CASSPHSGANNEQFF. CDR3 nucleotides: TGTGCCAGCAGCCCCCACAGCGGGGCCAACAATGAGCAGTTCTTC.

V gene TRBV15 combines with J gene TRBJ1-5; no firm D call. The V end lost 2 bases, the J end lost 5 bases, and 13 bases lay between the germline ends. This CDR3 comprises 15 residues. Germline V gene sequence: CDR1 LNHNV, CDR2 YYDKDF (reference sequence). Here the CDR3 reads CATSRPGRGDQPQHF. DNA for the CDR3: TGTGCCACCAGCAGACCGGGGAGAGGCGATCAGCCCCAGCATTTT.

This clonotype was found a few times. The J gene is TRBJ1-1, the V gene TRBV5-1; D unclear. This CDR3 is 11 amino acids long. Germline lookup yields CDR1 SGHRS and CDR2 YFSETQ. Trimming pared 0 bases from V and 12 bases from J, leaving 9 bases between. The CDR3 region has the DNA TGCGCCAGCAGCTTGGGACCGGGAACTTTCTTT. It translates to CASSLGPGTFF.